The 7 T cell receptor beta chains presented below share a single source sample, sequenced in a study of T cells in Graves' hyperthyroidism and ophthalmopathy (dated by TCRdb to between 2018 and 2021). The method behind the library was multiplex PCR. Sequencing was performed on an Illumina HiSeq 2000. The TCR beta CDR3 regions were amplified from the RNA transcripts. The TCR CDR3 was subjected to a first round of RT-PCR using the HTBI primer set and the Qiagen OneStep RT-PCR kit. The public reads were run again by TCRdb, first through fastp at Q25 and then through MiXCR, and only productive beta chains were kept. All rows with the same CDR3 protein become a single entry with the most common DNA and genes. For this sample there are a few hundred thousand distinct CDR3 sequences; approximately 14% appear just once. The top ten clonotypes cover 14% of the sample. The specimen sequenced was blood. Source of these receptors: a woman under 30 with Graves' hyperthyroidism.

The V and J genes are TRBV24-1 and TRBJ2-2, with D uncertain. The germline CDR1 and CDR2 sequences are KGHDR and SFDVKD. The length of the CDR3 is 11 residues. Trimming shortened V by 9 bases and J by 4 bases, and 5 bases separated the two germline ends. CDR3 bases: TGTGCCACCGGGGTCACCGGGGAGCTGTTTTTT. Protein: CATGVTGELFF.

This clonotype has a count of ten or more. The chain couples TRBV10-3 to TRBJ1-1; D call uncertain. Germline assignment: CDR1 ENHRY and CDR2 SYGVKD. The CDR3 spans 13 residues. Trimming left V 4 bases short and J 2 bases short, with 8 bases between. CDR3 residues: CAISVTPNTEAFF. CDR3 sequence (DNA): TGTGCCATCAGTGTCACACCAAACACTGAAGCTTTCTTT.

This clonotype was picked up many times. The chain employs TRBV6-1 and TRBJ1-1; 7 nucleotides align to TRBD1. From germline, CDR1 is MNHNS and CDR2 SASEGT. This CDR3 has 15 residues. The V gene end was trimmed by 5 bases and the J gene end by 0 bases; junction bases not matched to a gene: 6. The chain's CDR3 is CASSYRTGMNTEAFF. The CDR3 bases are TGTGCCAGCAGTTACCGGACAGGTATGAACACTGAAGCTTTCTTT.

The V and J genes are TRBV6-4 and TRBJ2-5, with 10 bases lining up with TRBD2. V shed 5 bases and J 3 bases; nucleotides not matched to a gene: 6. This CDR3 spans 15 amino acids. Per the germline V gene, CDR1 is MRHNA and CDR2 is SNTAGT. CDR3 in amino acids: CASSRRAGGKETQYF. As DNA, the CDR3 is TGTGCCAGCAGTCGACGAGCGGGGGGGAAAGAGACCCAGTACTTC.

V usage is TRBV7-2 and J usage is TRBJ2-7; perhaps TRBD2 as D (10 bases). The germline V and J ends were trimmed by 0 bases and 4 bases, with 28 bases remaining between them. The CDR3 length is 20 residues. Germline lookup yields CDR1 SGHTA and CDR2 FQGNSA. CDR3 in DNA: TGTGCCAGCAGCTTAGCGCCGGACAGGGGAAAACTAGCGGGAAGGTACGAGCAGTACTTC. Translation gives CASSLAPDRGKLAGRYEQYF. Drawing the rest from reference TRBV7-2 and TRBJ2-7, the complete variable domain is GAGVSQSPSNKVTEKGKDVELRCDPISGHTALYWYRQSLGQGLEFLIYFQGNSAPDKSGLPSDRFSAERTGGSVSTLTIQRTQQEDSAVYLCASSLAPDRGKLAGRYEQYFGPGTRLTVT.

The chain couples TRBV4-1 to TRBJ1-5; the D is unclear. The V gene's germline CDR1 is MGHRA and CDR2 YSYEKL. The V end lost 0 bases, the J end lost 7 bases, and 7 bases lay between the germline ends. The CDR3 length is 13 residues. CDR3 DNA: TGCGCCAGCAGCCAAGAAGAGGAGCAGCCCCAGCATTTT. It translates to CASSQEEEQPQHF.

This chain connects TRBV2 to TRBJ2-7; 8 bases line up with TRBD1. CDR1 is SNHLY and CDR2 is FYNNEI in the germline V gene. The CDR3 has 14 residues. The V segment lost 3 bases and the J segment 9 bases; nucleotides outside the gene matches: 10. The CDR3: CASSEPGQATPQYF. The CDR3 DNA follows: TGTGCCAGCAGTGAGCCGGGACAGGCCACACCGCAGTACTTC.